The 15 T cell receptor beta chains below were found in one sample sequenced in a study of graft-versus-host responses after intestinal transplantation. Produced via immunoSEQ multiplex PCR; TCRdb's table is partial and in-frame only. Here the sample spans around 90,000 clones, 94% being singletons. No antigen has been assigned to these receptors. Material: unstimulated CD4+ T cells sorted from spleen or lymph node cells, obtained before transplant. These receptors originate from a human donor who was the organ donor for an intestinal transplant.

In DNA, the CDR3 is TGTGCCAGCAGCTTGTGGGGAGATCAGCCCCAGCATTTT. Translated: CASSLWGDQPQHF. V gene TRBV7-9 combines with J gene TRBJ1-5; no definite D call. Looked up from germline, CDR1 is SEHNR and CDR2 is FQNEAQ (reference sequence). The CDR3 runs to 13 residues. V shed 3 bases and J shed 5 bases, with 8 bases lying between them.

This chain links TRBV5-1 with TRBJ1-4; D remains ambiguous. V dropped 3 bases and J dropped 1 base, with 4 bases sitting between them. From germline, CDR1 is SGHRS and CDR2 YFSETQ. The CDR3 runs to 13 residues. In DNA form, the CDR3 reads TGCGCCAGCAGCTGGGGAACTAATGAAAAACTGTTTTTT. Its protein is CASSWGTNEKLFF.

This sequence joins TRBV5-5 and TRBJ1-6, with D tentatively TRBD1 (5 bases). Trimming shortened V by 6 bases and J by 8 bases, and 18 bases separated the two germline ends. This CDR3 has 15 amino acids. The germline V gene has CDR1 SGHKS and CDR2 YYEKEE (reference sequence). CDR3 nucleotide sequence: TGTGCCAGCACCTCCGGGGGTGTCGTATATTCACCCCTCCACTTT. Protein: CASTSGGVVYSPLHF.

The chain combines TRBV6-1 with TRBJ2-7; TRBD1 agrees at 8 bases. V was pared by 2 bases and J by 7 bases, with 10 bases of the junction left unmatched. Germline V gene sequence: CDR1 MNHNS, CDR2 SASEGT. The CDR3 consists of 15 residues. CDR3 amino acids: CASSEKVRGLGEQYF. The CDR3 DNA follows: TGTGCCAGCAGTGAAAAGGTCAGGGGGCTAGGAGAGCAGTACTTC.

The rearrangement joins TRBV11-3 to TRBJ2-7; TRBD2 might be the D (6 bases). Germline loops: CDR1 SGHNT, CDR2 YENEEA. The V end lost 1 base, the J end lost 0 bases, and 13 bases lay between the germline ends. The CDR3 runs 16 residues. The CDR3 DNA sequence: TGTGCCAGCAGCTTAGTTTGGGCGGGGATCTCCTACGAGCAGTACTTC. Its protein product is CASSLVWAGISYEQYF.

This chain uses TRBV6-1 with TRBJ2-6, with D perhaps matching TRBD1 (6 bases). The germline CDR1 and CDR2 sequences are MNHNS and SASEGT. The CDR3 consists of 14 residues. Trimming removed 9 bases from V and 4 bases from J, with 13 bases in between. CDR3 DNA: TGTGCCAGTGGACAGCTCGCCGGGGCCAACGTCCTGACTTTC. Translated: CASGQLAGANVLTF.

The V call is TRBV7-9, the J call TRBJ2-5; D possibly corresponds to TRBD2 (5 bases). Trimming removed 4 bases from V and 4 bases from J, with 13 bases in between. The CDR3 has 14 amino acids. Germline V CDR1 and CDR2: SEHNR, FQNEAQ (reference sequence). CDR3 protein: CASSSRTEGETQYF. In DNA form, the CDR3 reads TGTGCCAGCAGCTCGAGGACTGAAGGAGAGACCCAGTACTTC.

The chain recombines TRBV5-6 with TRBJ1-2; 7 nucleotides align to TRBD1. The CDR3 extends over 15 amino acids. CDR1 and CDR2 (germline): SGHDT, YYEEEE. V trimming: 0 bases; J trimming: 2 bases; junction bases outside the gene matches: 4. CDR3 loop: CASSLGYRGNYGYTF. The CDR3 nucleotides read TGTGCCAGCAGCTTGGGTTACAGGGGAAACTATGGCTACACCTTC.

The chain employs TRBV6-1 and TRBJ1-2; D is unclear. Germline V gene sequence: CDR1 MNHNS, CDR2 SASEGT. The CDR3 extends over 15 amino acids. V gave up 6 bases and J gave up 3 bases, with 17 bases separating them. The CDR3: CASSVSLVVDYGYTF. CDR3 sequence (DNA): TGTGCCAGCAGCGTAAGTCTCGTGGTAGACTATGGCTACACCTTC.

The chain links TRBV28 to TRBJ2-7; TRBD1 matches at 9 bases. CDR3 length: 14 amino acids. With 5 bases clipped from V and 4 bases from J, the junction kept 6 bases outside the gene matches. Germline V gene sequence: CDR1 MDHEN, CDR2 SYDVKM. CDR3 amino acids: CASSTRDREYEQYF. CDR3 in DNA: TGTGCCAGCAGTACTCGGGACAGGGAGTACGAGCAGTACTTC. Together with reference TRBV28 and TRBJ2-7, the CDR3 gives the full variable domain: DVKVTQSSRYLVKRTGEKVFLECVQDMDHENMFWYRQDPGLGLRLIYFSYDVKMKEKGDIPEGYSVSREKKERFSLILESASTNQTSMYLCASSTRDREYEQYFGPGTRLTVT.

The chain's CDR3 is CSVEGTGFSSGANVLTF. The CDR3 bases are TGCAGCGTTGAAGGGACAGGGTTCAGCTCTGGGGCCAACGTCCTGACTTTC. The rearrangement links TRBV29-1 to TRBJ2-6, with 8 bases aligning to TRBD1. This CDR3 contains 17 residues. CDR1 and CDR2 from the germline V gene are SQVTM and ANQGSEA. V lost 1 base, J lost 0 bases, and 5 bases stayed unmatched.

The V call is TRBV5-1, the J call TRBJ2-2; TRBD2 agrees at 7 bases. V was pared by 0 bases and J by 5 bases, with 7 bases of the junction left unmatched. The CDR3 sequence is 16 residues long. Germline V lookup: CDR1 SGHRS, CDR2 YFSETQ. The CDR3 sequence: CASSLAPGGNTGELFF. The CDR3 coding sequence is TGCGCCAGCAGCTTGGCTCCGGGGGGTAATACCGGGGAGCTGTTTTTT.

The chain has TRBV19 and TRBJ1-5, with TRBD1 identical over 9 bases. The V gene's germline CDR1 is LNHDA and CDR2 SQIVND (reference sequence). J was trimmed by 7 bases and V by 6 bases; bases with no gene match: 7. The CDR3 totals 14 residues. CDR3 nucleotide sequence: TGTGCCAGTAGCCTAACAGGGGGCGGGCAGCCCCAGCATTTT. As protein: CASSLTGGGQPQHF.

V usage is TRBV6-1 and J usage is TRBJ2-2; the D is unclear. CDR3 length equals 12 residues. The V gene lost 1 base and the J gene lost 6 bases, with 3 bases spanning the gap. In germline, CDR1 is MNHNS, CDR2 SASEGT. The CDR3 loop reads CASSEGPGELFF. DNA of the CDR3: TGTGCCAGCAGTGAAGGCCCCGGGGAGCTGTTTTTT.

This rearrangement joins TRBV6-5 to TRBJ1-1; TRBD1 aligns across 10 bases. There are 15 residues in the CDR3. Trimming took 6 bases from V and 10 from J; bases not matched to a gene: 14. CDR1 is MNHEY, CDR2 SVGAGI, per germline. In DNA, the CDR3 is TGTGCCAGCAGCCGCCGGGACAGGGGCACTATGGGAGCTTTCTTT. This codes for CASSRRDRGTMGAFF.